The rows below give T cell receptor beta chains drawn from one sample of a study of T cells in Graves' hyperthyroidism and ophthalmopathy. TCRdb passed the multiplex PCR reads through MiXCR, listing each CDR3 protein once. The table includes more than 40,000 distinct CDR3 sequences, 45% to 50% detected once. The sample comprised peripheral blood or thyroid tissue (not recorded which). The receptors here all came from a woman between 50 and 59 years old with Graves' hyperthyroidism. Both conserved end residues are part of each CDR3. Each record gives: J gene, D gene, clone size, V gene, CDR3 DNA, CDR3 protein. The D gene is left open where the match is weak. Clone size is given for some rows only: seen once, a few or many times, or a class if the clone is expanded.

j_gene: TRBJ1-6; d_gene: -; abundance: many; v_gene: TRBV7-9; CDR3nt: TGTGCCAGCAGCCTACCAGGGGTTGGTAATTCACCCCTCCACTTT; CDR3aa: CASSLPGVGNSPLHF
j_gene: TRBJ2-7; d_gene: -; abundance: once; v_gene: TRBV7-9; CDR3nt: TGTGCCAGCAGCCAAGATGAGAGCGGAGGGGTGAGGGAGCTGTACTTC; CDR3aa: CASSQDESGGVRELYF
j_gene: TRBJ2-2; d_gene: TRBD2; abundance: -; v_gene: TRBV7-3; CDR3nt: TGTGCCAGCGGCTTAATCGGACTAGCGGGAGGGCCGCGCACCGGGGAGCTGTTTTTC; CDR3aa: CASGLIGLAGGPRTGELFF
j_gene: TRBJ1-1; d_gene: -; abundance: once; v_gene: TRBV11-2; CDR3nt: TGTGCCAGCACCCTCGGGGGGGCAGGGTATGTCGCTTTCTTT; CDR3aa: CASTLGGAGYVAFF
j_gene: TRBJ2-5; d_gene: TRBD2; abundance: -; v_gene: TRBV5-6; CDR3nt: TGTGCCAGCAGCCAGGGACGGGGTTGGCTAGCGGGAGAGGGAGAGACCCAGTACTTC; CDR3aa: CASSQGRGWLAGEGETQYF
j_gene: TRBJ1-5; d_gene: -; abundance: -; v_gene: TRBV5-5; CDR3nt: TGTGCCAGCAGCATGGCGGACAGCCCGAATCAGCCCCAGCATTTT; CDR3aa: CASSMADSPNQPQHF
j_gene: TRBJ1-1; d_gene: -; abundance: -; v_gene: TRBV7-3; CDR3nt: TGTGCCAGCAGCTCGACCCGGGGAGCTTTCTTT; CDR3aa: CASSSTRGAFF
j_gene: TRBJ1-5; d_gene: TRBD1; abundance: -; v_gene: TRBV7-6; CDR3nt: TGTGCCAGCAGCTTAGGAGGAGGGGGCGATCAGCCCCAGCATTTT; CDR3aa: CASSLGGGGDQPQHF
j_gene: TRBJ1-4; d_gene: -; abundance: -; v_gene: TRBV20-1; CDR3nt: TGCAGTGCTAGATCATTCCGGGAAAAACTGTTTTTT; CDR3aa: CSARSFREKLFF
j_gene: TRBJ2-5; d_gene: -; abundance: many; v_gene: TRBV3-1; CDR3nt: TGTGCCAGCAGCCAAGATATGGAGTTTCCCCAAGAGACCCAGTACTTC; CDR3aa: CASSQDMEFPQETQYF
j_gene: TRBJ2-7; d_gene: TRBD2; abundance: -; v_gene: TRBV10-3; CDR3nt: TGTGCCCATTCCCAAGCCCTAGCGGGATCCTACGAGCAGTACTTC; CDR3aa: CAHSQALAGSYEQYF
j_gene: TRBJ1-6; d_gene: TRBD1; abundance: medium-sized; v_gene: TRBV20-1; CDR3nt: TGCAGTGCTTGGACAGGGCGGAATTCACCCCTCCACTTT; CDR3aa: CSAWTGRNSPLHF
j_gene: TRBJ2-7; d_gene: TRBD2; abundance: many; v_gene: TRBV9; CDR3nt: TGTGCCAGCAGCCTCACTAGCGGTCCTAGGGAGCAGTACTTC; CDR3aa: CASSLTSGPREQYF
j_gene: TRBJ2-2; d_gene: TRBD2; abundance: once; v_gene: TRBV19; CDR3nt: TGTGCCGGTTACGACCTAGCGGGAGAATCGAACACCGGGGAACTGTTTTTT; CDR3aa: CAGYDLAGESNTGELFF
j_gene: TRBJ2-5; d_gene: TRBD2; abundance: many; v_gene: TRBV7-6; CDR3nt: TGTGCCAGCAGCCTTAGCGGGAGTTTGAAGACCCAGTACTTC; CDR3aa: CASSLSGSLKTQYF
j_gene: TRBJ2-5; d_gene: -; abundance: many; v_gene: TRBV10-2; CDR3nt: TGCGCCAGCAGTGAGACCGCGCGCCCCGGAAAAAGAGCTCGGGAGACCCAGTACTTC; CDR3aa: CASSETARPGKRARETQYF
j_gene: TRBJ2-7; d_gene: -; abundance: -; v_gene: TRBV10-3; CDR3nt: TGTGCCATCTCCGGGCAAGCATCCGAGCAGTACTTC; CDR3aa: CAISGQASEQYF
j_gene: TRBJ1-6; d_gene: -; abundance: many; v_gene: TRBV20-1; CDR3nt: TGCAGTGCTAGTTCCTATAATTCACCCCTCCACTTT; CDR3aa: CSASSYNSPLHF
j_gene: TRBJ2-7; d_gene: TRBD2; abundance: few; v_gene: TRBV28; CDR3nt: TGTGCCAGCAGTTTGACTAGCGGGAGTCAAGAGCAGTACTTC; CDR3aa: CASSLTSGSQEQYF